Listed here is a single T cell receptor (beta chain). This specimen comes from a study of blood T cell repertoires in COVID-19. Study at large: The United States, Italy and Spain provided the acute and convalescent COVID-19 samples. Sample material is recorded as cDNA or gDNA derived from T cells, B-cell-depleted T cells, or PBMCs.

Authors' methods: Nucleated cell counts were estimated from reference gene primer amplification. Libraries were prepared by immunoSEQ multiplex PCR; TCRdb keeps only in-frame clonotypes and omits some of them. That table supplies the V and J calls and clone size; D and trimming were determined from the DNA. The data contain about 91,000 clones, almost 90% of them singletons. The receptor was derived from a woman in her seventies with acute or convalescent COVID-19. Material: peripheral blood.

The CDR3 spells CASSWVGTGGTEAFF. The CDR3 region has the DNA TGCGCCAGCAGCTGGGTGGGGACAGGGGGAACTGAAGCTTTCTTT. The chain has TRBV5-1 and TRBJ1-1; 11 bases fit TRBD1. Germline lookup yields CDR1 SGHRS and CDR2 YFSETQ. Trimming cost V 3 bases and J 5 bases; bases outside gene matches: 6. CDR3 size: 15 residues.